The 10 T cell receptor beta chains in this list originate from one sample, sequenced in a study of blood T cell repertoires in COVID-19. Measured with immunoSEQ multiplex PCR; TCRdb has only the in-frame clones, and not every one. The sample shows tens of thousands of clones, around three quarters of them seen only once. Material: peripheral blood. Receptors originate from a woman aged 70-85 years with acute or convalescent COVID-19.

The rearrangement uses TRBV6-6 and TRBJ1-4, with D perhaps TRBD1 (5 bases). The germline gives CDR1 MNHNY, CDR2 SVGAGI (reference sequence). The CDR3 runs to 16 residues. The V end was cut by 3 bases, the J end by 3 bases, with 14 bases between. The CDR3 DNA reads as TGTGCCAGCAGTTATTCAGGGCCTAGCGCTAATGAAAAACTGTTTTTT. Its translation: CASSYSGPSANEKLFF.

The V gene is TRBV19, the J gene TRBJ1-5; D unclear. Trimming shortened V by 5 bases and J by 5 bases, and 22 bases separated the two germline ends. The CDR3 is made up of 17 amino acids. Germline V lookup: CDR1 LNHDA, CDR2 SQIVND (reference sequence). CDR3 nucleotide sequence: TGTGCCAGTAGTCCCACCTCCCGGGGTCTTCGTTATCAGCCCCAGCATTTT. Its protein product is CASSPTSRGLRYQPQHF.

V usage is TRBV6-5 and J usage is TRBJ1-1, with 8 bases lining up with TRBD1. Per the germline V gene, CDR1 is MNHEY and CDR2 is SVGAGI. J was trimmed by 7 bases and V by 5 bases; bases with no gene match: 12. This CDR3 is built from 15 residues. CDR3 residues: CASSRPGQERIEAFF. Here the CDR3 DNA reads TGTGCCAGCAGTCGGCCGGGACAGGAACGGATTGAAGCTTTCTTT.

This clone was counted only a few times. This chain uses TRBV11-3 with TRBJ2-1; 14 bases map to TRBD2. The CDR3 consists of 20 residues. V lost 6 bases and J lost 1; bases outside the gene matches: 14. CDR1 and CDR2 from the germline V gene are SGHNT and YENEEA. The CDR3 nucleotides are TGTGCCAGCAGTCAAACCATCCGGGGACTAGCGGGAGATTCCTACAATGAGCAGTTCTTC. Translated: CASSQTIRGLAGDSYNEQFF.

As to this clone: In the same sample, other DNA sequences code for this CDR3. The rearrangement uses TRBV7-2 and TRBJ1-1; no firm D call. CDR1 and CDR2 from the germline V gene are SGHTA and FQGNSA. This CDR3 is built from 13 residues. The V and J ends lost 5 bases and 0 bases respectively, with 7 bases between them. CDR3 sequence reads: CASSLTVNTEAFF. As DNA, the CDR3 is TGTGCCAGCAGCCTTACTGTGAACACTGAAGCTTTCTTT.

J is TRBJ1-2 and V is TRBV19; 12 bases are a match to TRBD1. The CDR3 has 14 amino acids. CDR1 is LNHDA, CDR2 SQIVND, per germline (reference sequence). V dropped 5 bases and J dropped 7; count of bases not matched to a gene: 5. CDR3 DNA sequence: TGTGCCAGTAGTCCGGGACAGGGGGCAGTTGGCTACACCTTC. Residues: CASSPGQGAVGYTF.

V gene TRBV28 combines with J gene TRBJ1-5; TRBD1 is a possible D gene (5 bases). CDR3 length: 12 residues. Germline CDR1 MDHEN, CDR2 SYDVKM. V lost 7 bases and J lost 6, with 10 bases in between. CDR3 sequence (DNA): TGTGCCAGCACGTCAGGGCTTCAGCCCCAGCATTTT. Amino acid sequence: CASTSGLQPQHF.

The genes are TRBV7-9 and TRBJ2-4; TRBD1 agrees at 11 bases. This CDR3 is 17 amino acids long. V trimming: 1 base; J trimming: 1 base; junction bases outside the gene matches: 3. Germline CDR1 SEHNR, CDR2 FQNEAQ (reference sequence). CDR3 sequence: CASSLEGDRGAKNIQYF. DNA of the CDR3: TGTGCCAGCAGCTTAGAAGGGGACAGGGGGGCCAAAAACATTCAGTACTTC.

The rearrangement uses TRBV19 and TRBJ1-1, with a weak D call TRBD1 (5 bases). Trimming cost V 5 bases and J 1 base, with 11 bases left between them. The CDR3 length is 14 residues. CDR1 is LNHDA and CDR2 is SQIVND in the germline V gene (reference sequence). The CDR3 DNA sequence: TGTGCCAGTAGTCTTCAGACAGCGAACACTGAAGCTTTCTTT. Protein product: CASSLQTANTEAFF.

The chain employs TRBV15 and TRBJ2-5; D gene unclear. Germline loops: CDR1 LNHNV, CDR2 YYDKDF (reference sequence). This CDR3 is 15 amino acids long. Trimming removed 0 bases from V and 0 bases from J, with 8 bases in between. CDR3 protein: CATSRDGANQETQYF. The DNA of the CDR3 is TGTGCCACCAGCAGAGATGGAGCGAACCAAGAGACCCAGTACTTC.